Below, one TCR beta chain is given with its context. This sample is drawn from a study of response to subunit inactivated influenza vaccine. Germline CDR1 is MNHEY and CDR2 is SVGEGT. V was shortened by 7 bases and J by 6 bases, with 13 bases between the two germline ends. This CDR3 region has 12 residues. One entry per CDR3 protein results from TCRdb running MiXCR on the RT-PCR reads. This sample has about 520,000 distinct CDR3 sequences, with roughly 23% found just once. The input for sequencing was CD4+ T cells sorted from PBMCs, taken more than 4 days after vaccination. The receptor's source is a man aged 45-60 years who received an inactivated influenza vaccine. V usage is TRBV6-2 or TRBV6-3 and J usage is TRBJ2-7; maybe TRBD1 (6 bases). The CDR3 loop reads CASKQQGTEQYF. In nucleotides, the CDR3 is TGTGCCAGCAAACAACAGGGCACCGAGCAGTACTTC.